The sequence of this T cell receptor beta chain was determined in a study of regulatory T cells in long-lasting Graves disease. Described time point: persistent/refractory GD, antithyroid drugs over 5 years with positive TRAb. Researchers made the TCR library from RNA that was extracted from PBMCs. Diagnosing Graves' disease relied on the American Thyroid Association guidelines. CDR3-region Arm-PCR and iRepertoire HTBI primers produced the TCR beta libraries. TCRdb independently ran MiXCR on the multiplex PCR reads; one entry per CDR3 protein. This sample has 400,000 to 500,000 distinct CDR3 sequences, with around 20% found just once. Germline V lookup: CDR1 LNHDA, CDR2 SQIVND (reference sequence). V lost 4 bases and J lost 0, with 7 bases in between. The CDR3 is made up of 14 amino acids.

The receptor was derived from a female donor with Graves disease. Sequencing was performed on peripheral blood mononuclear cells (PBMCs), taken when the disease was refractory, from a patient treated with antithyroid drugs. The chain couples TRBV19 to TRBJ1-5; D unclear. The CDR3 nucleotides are TGTGCCAGTAGTAAGGCAGATAGCAATCAGCCCCAGCATTTT. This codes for CASSKADSNQPQHF.